One sample yielded the 26 T cell receptor beta chains listed below, sequenced in a study of beta chain features in type 1 diabetes. Points from the study as a whole: Moderately but significantly shorter TCRB CDR3s were found in Type 1 diabetes patients in all four CD4+ subsets.

Their target antigens are unknown. Investigators reverse transcribed all isolated RNA, so they sequenced expressed TCRB transcripts. Assay: immunoSEQ multiplex PCR; the TCRdb copy retains only in-frame clones and omits some. The sample contains about 340,000 clones, about a tenth of which appear only once. The sequenced sample was central memory CD4+ T cells from blood. Receptors were obtained from a man between 25 and 39 years old with type 1 diabetes.

V usage is TRBV7-2 and J usage is TRBJ2-2, with 7 nucleotides matching TRBD2. Germline V gene sequence: CDR1 SGHTA, CDR2 FQGNSA. This CDR3 is built from 15 residues. Trimming at V came to 4 bases and at J to 5 bases, leaving 7 bases not matched to a gene. The CDR3 sequence is CASSYGLVRTGELFF. The CDR3 coding sequence is TGTGCCAGCAGCTACGGACTAGTAAGGACCGGGGAGCTGTTTTTT.

This clone has only a few counts. This chain links TRBV25-1 with TRBJ2-1; 8 bases line up with TRBD2. Germline CDR1 reads MGHDK; CDR2 reads SYGVNS. The CDR3 totals 16 residues. J lost 1 base, V lost 5 bases, and 7 bases had no gene match. The CDR3: CASSRLAGGSYNEQFF. The CDR3 coding sequence is TGTGCCAGCAGTCGGCTCGCGGGGGGATCCTACAATGAGCAGTTCTTC.

This clone came up a few times. The chain combines TRBV2 with TRBJ2-1, with 8 bases fitting TRBD2. This CDR3 is 15 amino acids long. Looked up from germline, CDR1 is SNHLY and CDR2 is FYNNEI. With V trimmed by 3 bases and J by 5 bases, 6 bases remained unmatched. The CDR3 is CASSDASGRDNEQFF. DNA for the CDR3: TGTGCCAGCAGTGATGCTAGCGGGCGCGACAATGAGCAGTTCTTC.

The chain joins TRBV2 to TRBJ2-6; D might be TRBD1 (5 bases). V was cut by 1 base and J by 4 bases, with 8 bases left in between. CDR1 SNHLY and CDR2 FYNNEI come from the germline V gene. The CDR3 covers 15 residues. The CDR3 sequence is CASSEEGKGANVLTF. CDR3 coding DNA: TGTGCCAGCAGTGAAGAGGGGAAAGGGGCCAACGTCCTGACTTTC.

The chain is built from TRBV7-2 and TRBJ2-7; no reliable D call. Germline V lookup: CDR1 SGHTA, CDR2 FQGNSA. Between the trimmed V and J ends, which lost 9 bases and 3 bases, there was a span of 9 bases. This CDR3 comprises 11 residues. CDR3 sequence reads: CASTSVYEQYF. CDR3 sequence (DNA): TGTGCCAGTACCTCGGTCTACGAGCAGTACTTC.

This clone was seen more than once but under ten times. The genes are TRBV18 and TRBJ2-3; D is uncertain. Germline CDR1 is KGHSH and CDR2 is LQKENI. The CDR3 runs to 12 residues. V lost 1 base and J lost 6, with 5 bases in between. The CDR3 loop is CASSPLLDTQYF. In DNA form, the CDR3 reads TGTGCCAGCTCACCACTACTCGATACGCAGTATTTT.

The chain couples TRBV7-9 to TRBJ1-4; TRBD1 might be the D (6 bases). The CDR3 extends over 13 amino acids. Germline V CDR1 and CDR2: SEHNR, FQNEAQ (reference sequence). Trimming took 5 bases from V and 12 from J, leaving 16 bases between them. CDR3 protein: CASSLPHRGQLFF. DNA for the CDR3: TGTGCCAGCAGCCTGCCTCATCGGGGGCAACTGTTTTTT.

J is TRBJ1-5 and V is TRBV7-2; D is possibly TRBD1 (6 bases). The V gene lost 5 bases and the J gene lost 4 bases, with 15 bases spanning the gap. Germline V lookup: CDR1 SGHTA, CDR2 FQGNSA. This CDR3 has 15 residues. Here the CDR3 DNA reads TGTGCCAGCAGCCTCCAGGGGATTGGGAATCAGCCCCAGCATTTT. Amino acids: CASSLQGIGNQPQHF.

The V gene is TRBV6-5, the J gene TRBJ2-3, with 7 bases matching TRBD1. From germline, CDR1 is MNHEY and CDR2 SVGAGI. Trimming at V came to 5 bases and at J to 2 bases, leaving 7 bases not matched to a gene. The CDR3 runs to 15 residues. The CDR3 nucleotides read TGTGCCAGCAGTAAGGACAGGCCTGACACAGATACGCAGTATTTT. Translating it yields CASSKDRPDTDTQYF.

V and J are TRBV7-2 and TRBJ1-2, with 7 positions matching TRBD1. Per the germline V gene, CDR1 is SGHTA and CDR2 is FQGNSA. The CDR3 totals 14 residues. Trimming removed 3 bases from V and 7 bases from J; junction bases left unmatched: 8. DNA of the CDR3: TGTGCCAGCAGCTTCACCGGACAGGCTAGTGGCTACACCTTC. Residues: CASSFTGQASGYTF.

This clone was found a few times. The V and J genes are TRBV11-2 and TRBJ2-7, with D perhaps matching TRBD1 (5 bases). Germline V gene lookup returns CDR1 SGHAT and CDR2 FQNNGV. The CDR3 runs to 12 residues. Trimming left V 5 bases short and J 6 bases short, with 11 bases between. The DNA for the CDR3 is TGTGCCAGCAGCGCCCAGGGCTCCGAGCAGTACTTC. The encoded protein is CASSAQGSEQYF.

J is TRBJ2-7 and V is TRBV7-2; 9 nucleotides match TRBD1. Germline CDR1 and CDR2: SGHTA and FQGNSA. The CDR3 loop spans 13 amino acids. The V segment lost 1 base and the J segment 11 bases; nucleotides outside the gene matches: 6. CDR3 nucleotide sequence: TGTGCCAGCAGCTTAGAGGGACAGGGAATTGAGTACTTC. This gives the protein CASSLEGQGIEYF.

The chain carries TRBV23-1 and TRBJ1-3, with D possibly matching TRBD1 (5 bases). TRBV23-1 is noted as an ORF with a role that remains uncertain. V lost 1 base and J 0 bases, leaving 19 bases between the germline ends. The CDR3 totals 19 residues. CDR3 sequence reads: CASSQYLARDVHSGNTIYF. The CDR3 bases are TGCGCCAGCAGTCAATACTTGGCCCGGGACGTACACTCTGGAAACACCATATATTTT.

This clone was recorded a few times. V is TRBV14 and J is TRBJ2-7; D is unresolved. Trimming removed 4 bases from V and 4 bases from J, with 8 bases in between. The germline V gene has CDR1 SGHDN and CDR2 FVKESK. CDR3 length: 12 amino acids. CDR3 DNA: TGTGCCAGCAGCCCCACGGGTTACGAGCAGTACTTC. Its protein is CASSPTGYEQYF. The entire variable domain, with the rest obtained from reference TRBV14 and TRBJ2-7, is as follows: EAGVTQFPSHSVIEKGQTVTLRCDPISGHDNLYWYRRVMGKEIKFLLHFVKESKQDESGMPNNRFLAERTGGTYSTLKVQPAELEDSGVYFCASSPTGYEQYFGPGTRLTVT.

The chain has TRBV15 and TRBJ1-6; the D is unclear. The V and J ends lost 4 bases and 7 bases respectively, with 11 bases between them. This CDR3 is built from 14 residues. Germline CDR1 LNHNV, CDR2 YYDKDF (reference sequence). The DNA for the CDR3 is TGTGCCACCAGCACGGGGTTCGACAATTCACCCCTCCACTTT. This encodes CATSTGFDNSPLHF.

This clone occurred a few times. The chain carries TRBV19 and TRBJ2-3; 8 nucleotides line up with TRBD1. CDR1 and CDR2 from the germline V gene are LNHDA and SQIVND (reference sequence). The J segment lost 10 bases and the V segment lost 11 bases, leaving 11 bases of the junction unmatched. CDR3 size: 12 residues. The CDR3 DNA reads TGTGCCGTCCGGGACAGGCGTTTGGCGCAGTATTTT. The encoded protein is CAVRDRRLAQYF.

The chain carries TRBV2 and TRBJ1-5; 7 bases agree with TRBD1. After removal of 4 bases from V and 7 bases from J, the junction contained 7 bases not matched to a gene. CDR1 is SNHLY, CDR2 FYNNEI, per germline. The CDR3 consists of 14 residues. The CDR3 nucleotides are TGTGCCAGCAGTGCCCTGACAGGGAACCAGCCCCAGCATTTT. Translated, it gives CASSALTGNQPQHF.

V is TRBV10-3 and J is TRBJ2-1, with a weak D call TRBD1 (7 bases). The length of the CDR3 is 14 residues. The germline V gene encodes CDR1 ENHRY and CDR2 SYGVKD. The V end was cut by 6 bases, the J end by 3 bases, with 12 bases between. The CDR3 spells CAIRGRGDYNEQFF. CDR3 nucleotide sequence: TGTGCCATCAGGGGCAGGGGGGACTACAATGAGCAGTTCTTC.

The chain uses TRBV29-1 and TRBJ1-1; 10 positions agree with TRBD1. Per germline, CDR1 SQVTM and CDR2 ANQGSEA. This CDR3 has 16 amino acids. V was pared by 5 bases and J by 5 bases, with 14 bases of the junction left unmatched. In nucleotides, the CDR3 is TGCAGCGTTACAAGTGGGGGACAGGGGTGGTATACTGAAGCTTTCTTT. Protein sequence: CSVTSGGQGWYTEAFF.

The chain couples TRBV30 to TRBJ2-3; D call uncertain. Per germline, CDR1 GTSNPN and CDR2 SVGIG (reference sequence). The CDR3 runs 13 residues. Trimming removed 3 bases from V and 6 bases from J, with 13 bases in between. DNA of the CDR3: TGTGCCTGGAGGAGAGCTGGGGTGGATACGCAGTATTTT. Translated, it gives CAWRRAGVDTQYF.

The rearrangement links TRBV6-1 to TRBJ1-1; D uncertain. V was clipped by 8 bases and J by 7 bases, with 11 bases between them. This CDR3 comprises 11 residues. Germline CDR1 and CDR2: MNHNS and SASEGT. For the CDR3, the DNA is TGTGCCAGCGGGGATACCATTGAAGCTTTCTTT. Protein sequence: CASGDTIEAFF.

The table lists this clone with a few counts. This rearrangement joins TRBV10-3 to TRBJ1-2; TRBD1 aligns across 12 bases. CDR1 and CDR2 (germline): ENHRY, SYGVKD. V was clipped by 6 bases and J by 8 bases; unmatched bases: 7. The CDR3 runs 14 residues. Here the CDR3 reads CAIRPGQGAEGYTF. CDR3 coding DNA: TGTGCCATCAGGCCGGGACAGGGGGCAGAGGGCTACACCTTC.

The chain carries TRBV7-8 and TRBJ1-1; tentatively, D is TRBD1 (5 bases). The CDR3 has 13 amino acids. The germline V gene encodes CDR1 SGHVS and CDR2 FQNEAQ. The V and J ends lost 2 bases and 3 bases respectively, with 7 bases between them. The CDR3 loop reads CASSLIRDTEAFF. In DNA form, the CDR3 reads TGTGCCAGCAGCTTAATCAGGGACACTGAAGCTTTCTTT.

This clone has just a few counts. The chain uses TRBV29-1 and TRBJ2-3; no definite D call. CDR3 length: 16 residues. The V gene lost 5 bases and the J gene lost 0 bases, with 18 bases spanning the gap. Germline V gene data show CDR1 as SQVTM and CDR2 as ANQGSEA. CDR3 DNA sequence: TGCAGCGTTAAGCCAGCCTTTTTCTCTAGCACAGATACGCAGTATTTT. Amino acids: CSVKPAFFSSTDTQYF.

This clone was observed a handful of times. The chain is built from TRBV9 and TRBJ1-3; no definite D call. Germline V gene data show CDR1 as SGDLS and CDR2 as YYNGEE. Trimming pared 0 bases from V and 0 bases from J, leaving 10 bases between. The CDR3 contains 16 residues. CDR3 sequence reads: CASSVGGSFSGNTIYF. In DNA, the CDR3 is TGTGCCAGCAGCGTAGGAGGAAGCTTCTCTGGAAACACCATATATTTT. Using reference TRBV9 and TRBJ1-3 for the parts outside the CDR3, the full variable domain is DSGVTQTPKHLITATGQRVTLRCSPRSGDLSVYWYQQSLDQGLQFLIQYYNGEERAKGNILERFSAQQFPDLHSELNLSSLELGDSALYFCASSVGGSFSGNTIYFGEGSWLTVV.

This clone was seen only a few times. CDR3 amino acids: CASSLGTETVQYF. For the CDR3, the DNA is TGTGCCAGCAGCTTAGGGACCGAAACAGTCCAGTACTTC. The rearrangement uses TRBV7-2 and TRBJ2-5; no clear D. Trimming stripped 1 base from V and 10 bases from J, with 13 bases between. The CDR3 is 13 amino acids. Germline CDR1 is SGHTA and CDR2 is FQGNSA.